The sequence of this TCR beta chain was determined in a study of blood T cell repertoires in COVID-19. At the level of the study: The United States, Italy and Spain supplied acute and convalescent COVID-19 samples.

With 2 bases clipped from V and 0 bases from J, the junction kept 3 bases outside the gene matches. The CDR3 sequence is 16 residues long. Germline lookup yields CDR1 SGHDT and CDR2 YYEEEE. Original methodology: Amplification with reference gene primers provided the estimates of nucleated cell counts. The repertoire was sequenced with immunoSEQ multiplex PCR; TCRdb's copy has only in-frame clones and lacks some. V, J and clone size reflect that table, while D and trimming were determined from the DNA. The repertoire consists of about 150,000 clones, with approximately 81% occurring once and the leading ten covering more than 7.5%.

The rearrangement links TRBV5-6 to TRBJ1-5; 9 nucleotides agree with TRBD1. This sequence was found in a woman between 55 and 75 years old with COVID-19, enrolled during active disease. Sequencing was done on a sample of peripheral blood. CDR3 protein: CASSFRTGVSNQPQHF. The CDR3, as DNA: TGTGCCAGCAGCTTCCGGACAGGGGTTAGCAATCAGCCCCAGCATTTT.